Listed below are T cell receptor beta chains from one sample, sequenced in a study of blood T cell repertoires in COVID-19. Profiling relied on immunoSEQ multiplex PCR, and the TCRdb table lists in-frame clones only, not all of them. The top ten clones hold roughly a sixth of a sample with about 74,000 clones, approximately 80% of them seen once. Material: peripheral blood. The receptors derive from a human donor in a cohort sampled during active COVID-19. Both conserved end residues are part of each CDR3. Not every row has a clone size; where given, it reads once, few, many or a size class.

V gene,CDR3 length,J gene,clone size,CDR3 protein
TRBV11-3,14,TRBJ2-7,few,CASSQRGETYEQYF
TRBV7-8,14,TRBJ2-7,NA,CASSRTSGNYEQYF
TRBV14,15,TRBJ1-3,once,CASSQVGYSGNTIYF
TRBV27,16,TRBJ1-5,NA,CASSFAFTGVDQPQHF
TRBV3-1/TRBV3-2,14,TRBJ1-5,NA,CASSHWGVRQPQHF
TRBV4-2,17,TRBJ2-7,once,CASSQDIETSTFYEQYF
TRBV5-1,14,TRBJ1-1,few,CASSPLTGYTEAFF
TRBV2,13,TRBJ2-7,NA,CASGSTGNYEQYF
TRBV18,14,TRBJ1-1,NA,CASSIDIMNTEAFF
TRBV6-5,13,TRBJ2-1,NA,CASISGTSWEQFF
TRBV5-6,14,TRBJ2-3,NA,CASRPNPSTDTQYF